Below are 10 T cell receptor beta chains sequenced from a single sample in a study of T cells in Graves' hyperthyroidism and ophthalmopathy. The source material, RNA transcripts, was used to amplify TCR beta CDR3 regions. First-round RT-PCR of the TCR CDR3 relied on the HTBI primer set. MiXCR, run by TCRdb on the multiplex PCR reads, gives a single entry per CDR3 protein. The data hold 45,000 to 60,000 distinct CDR3 sequences, with just under 50% observed a single time. Sequences were obtained from blood. These receptors originate from a woman in her twenties or thirties with Graves' ophthalmopathy.

In its sample, this clonotype was seen many times. The chain has TRBV28 and TRBJ2-3; D is ambiguous. This CDR3 is built from 15 residues. In germline, CDR1 is MDHEN, CDR2 SYDVKM. With 0 bases removed from V and 1 base from J, the gap between germline ends came to 8 bases. In DNA, the CDR3 is TGTGCCAGCAGTTTATGGGTAGGCGGCACAGATACGCAGTATTTT. Translated, it gives CASSLWVGGTDTQYF. Complete variable domain (other parts from reference TRBV28 and TRBJ2-3): DVKVTQSSRYLVKRTGEKVFLECVQDMDHENMFWYRQDPGLGLRLIYFSYDVKMKEKGDIPEGYSVSREKKERFSLILESASTNQTSMYLCASSLWVGGTDTQYFGPGTRLTVL.

Many counts were recorded for this clonotype. The chain links TRBV6-1 to TRBJ2-7; tentative D call: TRBD1 (6 bases). V was shortened by 1 base and J by 0 bases, with 10 bases between the two germline ends. Looked up from germline, CDR1 is MNHNS and CDR2 is SASEGT. This CDR3 spans 15 amino acids. CDR3 sequence (DNA): TGTGCCAGCAGTGAAGTGGACAGCAACTCCTACGAGCAGTACTTC. As protein: CASSEVDSNSYEQYF.

This clonotype was found many times. The V call is TRBV10-1, the J call TRBJ1-4; D perhaps matches TRBD1 (5 bases). V lost 4 bases, J lost 5 bases, and 11 bases lay in between. Germline CDR1 is WNHNN and CDR2 is SYGVQD (reference sequence). This CDR3 spans 14 amino acids. The CDR3 DNA is TGCGCCAGCAGTGGGGACTTACAGAATGAAAAACTGTTTTTT. Encoded protein: CASSGDLQNEKLFF.

This clonotype was counted at least ten times. V usage is TRBV14 and J usage is TRBJ2-4; a weak D match, TRBD2 (5 bases). The ends were cut back, 1 base at V and 15 bases at J, with 13 bases in the middle. Germline V lookup: CDR1 SGHDN, CDR2 FVKESK. The CDR3 sequence is 12 residues long. CDR3 bases: TGTGCCAGCAGCCAAGGCACAGCGGCCCGGTACTTC. Its translation is CASSQGTAARYF.

Many counts were recorded for this clonotype. J is TRBJ2-7 and V is TRBV5-4, with 8 bases identical to TRBD2. The CDR3 consists of 15 residues. Trimming at V came to 2 bases and at J to 0 bases, leaving 4 bases not matched to a gene. Germline V gene lookup returns CDR1 SGHNT and CDR2 YYREEE (reference sequence). The CDR3 loop is CASSLPGLDSYEQYF. The CDR3, as DNA: TGTGCCAGCAGCTTACCGGGACTAGACTCCTACGAGCAGTACTTC.

This clonotype was detected once. The germline gene is not matched at one end of the junction; a read error may be the cause. The V call is TRBV6-5, the J call TRBJ1-4; perhaps TRBD1 as D (5 bases). Per the germline V gene, CDR1 is MNHEY and CDR2 is SVGAGI. The CDR3 loop spans 14 amino acids. The CDR3 DNA sequence: TGTGCCAGCAGCGGGTGGCAGGACAATGAAAAACCGTTTTTT. This codes for CASSGWQDNEKPFF.

Worth noting for this clonotype: At one of its ends the junction is not consistent with the germline gene, which may arise from a read error. The rearrangement joins TRBV7-9 to TRBJ2-5, with 12 nucleotides matching TRBD2. Germline V gene lookup returns CDR1 SEHNR and CDR2 FQNEAQ (reference sequence). The CDR3 runs 18 residues. The CDR3 DNA reads as TGTGCCAGCAGCTTGGGTCAACTAGCGGGAGGAGTGGCGGAGACCCAGAACTTC. It yields the protein CASSLGQLAGGVAETQNF.

The rearrangement links TRBV5-1 to TRBJ2-5; the D gene could be TRBD1 or TRBD2 (5 bases each). V was clipped by 3 bases and J by 4 bases, with 13 bases between them. Per germline, CDR1 SGHRS and CDR2 YFSETQ. The CDR3 runs to 14 residues. Here the CDR3 reads CASSSGPDPETQYF. CDR3 nucleotides: TGCGCCAGCAGCTCGGGACCGGATCCAGAGACCCAGTACTTC.

This clonotype was counted only a few times. The J gene is TRBJ2-1, the V gene TRBV7-9; TRBD2 matches 10 bases. The ends lost 1 base at V and 0 bases at J; junction bases unmatched: 3. Per germline, CDR1 SEHNR and CDR2 FQNEAQ (reference sequence). The CDR3 contains 17 residues. CDR3 coding DNA: TGTGCCAGCAGCTTAGGGACTAGCGGCTACTCCTACAATGAGCAGTTCTTC. Translated, it gives CASSLGTSGYSYNEQFF.

V is TRBV2 and J is TRBJ2-2; unclear D gene. V was shortened by 6 bases and J by 1 base, with 6 bases between the two germline ends. The germline V gene has CDR1 SNHLY and CDR2 FYNNEI. The CDR3 runs to 13 residues. CDR3 nucleotides: TGTGCCAGCAGGGCACAGAACACCGGGGAGCTGTTTTTT. Its protein product is CASRAQNTGELFF.